Presented here are 24 T cell receptor beta chains from one specimen sequenced in a study of blood T cell repertoires in COVID-19. The repertoire was sequenced with immunoSEQ multiplex PCR; TCRdb's copy has only in-frame clones and lacks some. The sample lists 55,000 to 65,000 clones; approximately 78% were seen once. Sequenced material: peripheral blood. The receptor set was obtained from a human donor in a cohort sampled during active COVID-19.

This clone was observed once. The gene calls are TRBV6-1 and TRBJ1-4; 7 nucleotides line up with TRBD1. The CDR3 covers 12 residues. With 8 bases clipped from V and 5 bases from J, the junction kept 2 bases outside the gene matches. The germline CDR1 and CDR2 sequences are MNHNS and SASEGT. For the CDR3, the DNA is TGTGCCAGCCAGGGGGTAAATGAAAAACTGTTTTTT. Translating gives CASQGVNEKLFF.

This clone has a handful of counts. The chain employs TRBV2 and TRBJ2-3; 9 bases are shared with TRBD2. Germline-derived CDR1 and CDR2 are SNHLY and FYNNEI. V was clipped by 11 bases and J by 2 bases; unmatched bases: 17. The CDR3 has 17 residues. CDR3 loop: CAGLRLAREGLTDTQYF. The CDR3 nucleotides are TGTGCCGGATTGAGACTAGCGCGGGAGGGGCTCACAGATACGCAGTATTTT.

The rearrangement uses TRBV6-5 and TRBJ2-7, with TRBD1 identical over 9 bases. This CDR3 is built from 14 residues. Germline V gives CDR1 MNHEY, CDR2 SVGAGI. The trim removed 6 bases at V and 5 bases at J, leaving 8 bases unmatched. The CDR3 sequence: CASSPGTGSDEQYF. The CDR3 DNA sequence: TGTGCCAGCAGCCCCGGGACAGGGAGCGACGAGCAGTACTTC.

V and J are TRBV13 and TRBJ2-1; D gene unclear. Per the germline V gene, CDR1 is PRHDT and CDR2 is FYEKMQ (reference sequence). The CDR3 sequence is 13 residues long. Between the trimmed V and J ends, which lost 5 bases and 9 bases, there was a span of 14 bases. Here the CDR3 reads CASSLTLGFEQFF. In DNA form, the CDR3 reads TGTGCCAGCAGCCTAACCCTCGGGTTTGAGCAGTTCTTC.

This clone was picked up one time. The V and J genes are TRBV14 and TRBJ2-5; 8 bases map to TRBD1. The CDR3 spans 17 residues. CDR1 and CDR2 from the germline V gene are SGHDN and FVKESK. After removal of 3 bases from V and 6 bases from J, the junction contained 15 bases not matched to a gene. The CDR3 sequence is CASSHGHKAGGEQTQYF. The CDR3 DNA reads TGTGCCAGCAGCCACGGACATAAGGCAGGGGGCGAACAGACCCAGTACTTC.

The V call is TRBV19, the J call TRBJ1-1, with a weak D call TRBD1 (6 bases). The germline V gene has CDR1 LNHDA and CDR2 SQIVND (reference sequence). CDR3 length: 13 residues. Trimming left V 5 bases short and J 6 bases short, with 13 bases between. CDR3 DNA: TGTGCCAGTAGTCGAACAGGGTACCCTGAAGCTTTCTTT. Its protein product is CASSRTGYPEAFF.

The chain carries TRBV11-3 and TRBJ2-1; 11 bases are shared with TRBD2. Germline trimming cut 1 base from V and 13 bases from J; bases unmatched to any gene: 6. CDR1 SGHNT and CDR2 YENEEA come from the germline V gene. The CDR3 is made up of 14 amino acids. The CDR3 bases are TGTGCCAGCAGCTTAGTTAGCGGGGGGGCCACTCAGTTCTTC. It specifies CASSLVSGGATQFF.

This clone has just one count. V gene TRBV5-5 combines with J gene TRBJ2-5; D not certain. The germline V and J ends were trimmed by 4 bases and 9 bases, with 13 bases remaining between them. The CDR3 runs 12 residues. Germline V lookup: CDR1 SGHKS, CDR2 YYEKEE (reference sequence). The CDR3 protein is CASSPHTVAQYF. For the CDR3, the DNA is TGTGCCAGCAGCCCTCACACAGTAGCCCAGTACTTC.

This chain joins TRBV28 and TRBJ1-2; 9 bases line up with TRBD1. The CDR3 extends over 16 amino acids. Germline V gene sequence: CDR1 MDHEN, CDR2 SYDVKM. After removal of 6 bases from V and 5 bases from J, the junction contained 13 bases not matched to a gene. The CDR3 reads CASRGDGQGLGYGYTF. The CDR3 DNA reads TGTGCCAGCAGAGGGGACGGACAGGGGCTAGGGTATGGCTACACCTTC.

The rearrangement uses TRBV7-8 and TRBJ2-7, with 12 nucleotides matching TRBD2. Losses at the gene ends were 5 bases for V and 7 bases for J; bases not matched to a gene: 9. The length of the CDR3 is 15 residues. Germline values: CDR1 SGHVS, CDR2 FQNEAQ. The chain's CDR3 is CASSPSGGALGEQYV. CDR3 bases: TGTGCCAGCAGCCCTAGCGGGGGGGCCCTCGGGGAGCAGTACGTC.

The DNA for the CDR3 is TGTGCCAGCAGCCCCAGCCGACTAGCGGGGGGGCTAAAAGGAGAGACCCAGTACTTC. Translating it yields CASSPSRLAGGLKGETQYF. The chain recombines TRBV9 with TRBJ2-5, with 14 bases fitting TRBD2. This CDR3 spans 19 amino acids. After removal of 4 bases from V and 4 bases from J, the junction contained 15 bases not matched to a gene. Germline-derived CDR1 and CDR2 are SGDLS and YYNGEE.

The V gene is TRBV6-5, the J gene TRBJ1-2; 9 bases match TRBD1. Germline V gives CDR1 MNHEY, CDR2 SVGAGI. The V gene end was trimmed by 5 bases and the J gene end by 3 bases; junction bases not matched to a gene: 4. This CDR3 is 14 amino acids long. CDR3 in amino acids: CASSRRTGDYGYTF. In DNA, the CDR3 is TGTGCCAGCAGTCGACGGACAGGGGACTATGGCTACACCTTC.

There are a few counts of this clone. The gene calls are TRBV29-1 and TRBJ2-1, with TRBD2 matching 11 bases. V shed 5 bases and J 9 bases; nucleotides not matched to a gene: 18. This CDR3 region has 17 residues. In germline, CDR1 is SQVTM, CDR2 ANQGSEA. The CDR3 DNA follows: TGCAGCGTTTTGAGTAGCGGGGGGGCCGGACAATTACGTGAGCAGTTCTTC. Encoded protein: CSVLSSGGAGQLREQFF.

This clone was seen a handful of times. V usage is TRBV6-5 and J usage is TRBJ1-2; 11 bases fit TRBD1. The CDR3 totals 15 residues. Germline V CDR1 and CDR2: MNHEY, SVGAGI. With 1 base clipped from V and 3 bases from J, the junction kept 1 base outside the gene matches. The CDR3 loop reads CASSYWTGGDYGYTF. In DNA, the CDR3 is TGTGCCAGCAGTTACTGGACAGGGGGCGACTATGGCTACACCTTC.

This clone was seen only once. The V call is TRBV5-4, the J call TRBJ1-4; D is uncertain. Trimming left V 4 bases short and J 0 bases short, with 7 bases between. Germline V CDR1 and CDR2: SGHNT, YYREEE (reference sequence). The CDR3 is made up of 14 amino acids. The CDR3 DNA follows: TGTGCCAGCAGCCCGACACCAACTAATGAAAAACTGTTTTTT. Amino acid sequence: CASSPTPTNEKLFF. The complete variable domain, with remaining parts taken from reference TRBV5-4 and TRBJ1-4, reads ETGVTQSPTHLIKTRGQQVTLRCSSQSGHNTVSWYQQALGQGPQFIFQYYREEENGRGNFPPRFSGLQFPNYSSELNVNALELDDSALYLCASSPTPTNEKLFFGSGTQLSVL.

The chain employs TRBV6-2 or TRBV6-3 and TRBJ1-5; D may be TRBD1 (6 bases). V lost 5 bases and J lost 1, with 18 bases in between. The germline V gene encodes CDR1 MNHEY and CDR2 SVGEGT. This CDR3 has 17 amino acids. The CDR3 DNA reads as TGTGCCAGCAGTCCCCCTCCGACAGGCTTGAGCAATCAGCCCCAGCATTTT. It yields the protein CASSPPPTGLSNQPQHF.

The gene calls are TRBV12-3 or TRBV12-4 and TRBJ2-1; TRBD1 is a possible D gene (5 bases). This CDR3 contains 11 residues. The V end lost 1 base, the J end lost 12 bases, and 7 bases lay between the germline ends. This chain's CDR3 is CASSLVGVQFF. As DNA, the CDR3 is TGTGCCAGCAGTTTAGTAGGGGTGCAGTTCTTC.

This chain joins TRBV5-5 and TRBJ1-1, with 9 bases lining up with TRBD1. V shed 1 base and J 5 bases; nucleotides not matched to a gene: 3. CDR1 and CDR2 (germline): SGHKS, YYEKEE (reference sequence). The CDR3 sequence is 14 residues long. CDR3 sequence (DNA): TGTGCCAGCAGCTTGACAGGGGGCAGGACTGAAGCTTTCTTT. This encodes CASSLTGGRTEAFF.

The gene calls are TRBV6-6 and TRBJ2-7; 7 bases are a match to TRBD1. With 5 bases clipped from V and 2 bases from J, the junction kept 9 bases outside the gene matches. The CDR3 totals 15 residues. Germline V gene lookup returns CDR1 MNHNY and CDR2 SVGAGI (reference sequence). The CDR3 DNA reads as TGTGCCAGCAGTCTAGACAGGGACCCACCCTACGAGCAGTACTTC. Protein product: CASSLDRDPPYEQYF.

This chain joins TRBV6-1 and TRBJ2-1, with D perhaps TRBD1 (5 bases). Germline CDR1 reads MNHNS; CDR2 reads SASEGT. CDR3 length equals 13 residues. Trimming removed 2 bases at V and 8 bases at J, with 10 bases between. The CDR3 sequence is CASSELGLDEQFF. The CDR3, as DNA: TGTGCCAGCAGTGAATTGGGGCTCGATGAGCAGTTCTTC.

The chain combines TRBV28 with TRBJ2-5; tentative D call: TRBD1 (6 bases). Germline V gives CDR1 MDHEN, CDR2 SYDVKM. The CDR3 sequence is 12 residues long. Trimming left V 6 bases short and J 4 bases short, with 9 bases between. CDR3 DNA sequence: TGTGCCAGCAGGGGGGCAGGAGAGACCCAGTACTTC. Amino acid sequence: CASRGAGETQYF.

This clone has more than one count but fewer than ten. The chain carries TRBV28 and TRBJ2-3; D might be TRBD1 (6 bases). The CDR3 totals 15 residues. Germline V gives CDR1 MDHEN, CDR2 SYDVKM. The V end was cut by 5 bases, the J end by 1 base, with 13 bases between. CDR3 loop: CASSHTGKGTDTQYF. In DNA form, the CDR3 reads TGTGCCAGCAGTCACACAGGGAAGGGCACAGATACGCAGTATTTT.

The rearrangement links TRBV11-3 to TRBJ2-1; possible D gene TRBD2, 5 bases. The germline gives CDR1 SGHNT, CDR2 YENEEA. This CDR3 spans 14 amino acids. V lost 5 bases and J 7 bases, leaving 15 bases between the germline ends. CDR3: CASSPAGSGNEQFF. DNA of the CDR3: TGTGCCAGCAGCCCTGCCGGTTCGGGGAATGAGCAGTTCTTC.

The chain carries TRBV7-2 and TRBJ2-3; TRBD2 matches 7 bases. Per germline, CDR1 SGHTA and CDR2 FQGNSA. J lost 4 bases, V lost 5 bases, and 6 bases had no gene match. The CDR3 spans 14 residues. CDR3 residues: CASSLTAGSDTQYF. CDR3 coding DNA: TGTGCCAGCAGCCTAACAGCGGGGTCAGATACGCAGTATTTT.